The present T cell receptor beta chain was sequenced within a study of T cell responses to AZD1222 COVID-19 vaccine. General observations from the study: Rises in breadth and depth of Spike-specific TCRs came after two AZD1222 doses. CD4 TCRs associated with vaccination spanned spike, dominating at 160-218 and 743-854.

As regards this clone: Its antigen is as yet unknown.

Second-dose schedules of about 4 or about 12 weeks were combined. The CDR3 consists of 13 residues. The germline CDR1 and CDR2 sequences are MNHEY and SMNVEV (reference sequence). V lost 6 bases and J lost 7; bases outside the gene matches: 5. Method: immunoSEQ multiplex PCR; TCRdb's copy keeps in-frame clones and lacks some. The sample contains some 100,000 clones, about 87% of which appear only once. The clonotype comes from an adult who received the AZD1222 COVID-19 vaccine. The material was peripheral blood, obtained 28 days after the second AZD1222 dose. The chain couples TRBV27 to TRBJ2-1; TRBD1 agrees at 8 bases. The DNA for the CDR3 is TGTGCCAGCAGCCGGACAGGGTGGAATGAGCAGTTCTTC. It translates to CASSRTGWNEQFF.